The 8 T cell receptor beta chains below were found in one sample sequenced in a study of CD8+ T cells in alopecia areata. The treatment: oral pan-JAK inhibitor, 5-10 mg twice daily. Sequencing templates came from extracted RNA that was reverse transcribed into cDNA. Here immunoSEQ multiplex PCR was the method, and the copy in TCRdb shows in-frame clones only, minus some. This sample has around 300,000 clones, with 60% found just once. The specimen was CD4+ T cells sorted from blood, collected at roughly week 52, from a patient treated with tofacitinib. These receptors were obtained from a human donor with alopecia areata.

The rearrangement joins TRBV30 to TRBJ2-5; TRBD2 matches 12 bases. V was clipped by 4 bases and J by 5 bases; unmatched bases: 5. The CDR3 has 14 residues. The germline CDR1 and CDR2 sequences are GTSNPN and SVGIG (reference sequence). CDR3 sequence reads: CAWTSGGADETQYF. The CDR3 DNA reads TGTGCCTGGACTAGCGGGGGGGCCGATGAGACCCAGTACTTC. Together with reference TRBV30 and TRBJ2-5, the CDR3 gives the full variable domain: SQTIHQWPATLVQPVGSPLSLECTVEGTSNPNLYWYRQAAGRGLQLLFYSVGIGQISSEVPQNLSASRPQDRQFILSSKKLLLSDSGFYLCAWTSGGADETQYFGPGTRLLVL.

The chain links TRBV5-1 to TRBJ2-3, with a weak D call TRBD2 (5 bases). V was pared by 1 base and J by 2 bases, with 11 bases between. This CDR3 spans 15 amino acids. Germline V lookup: CDR1 SGHRS, CDR2 YFSETQ. The DNA of the CDR3 is TGCGCCAGCAGCTTGACTAGGGCTAACACAGATACGCAGTATTTT. As protein: CASSLTRANTDTQYF.

This clone has just a few counts. V is TRBV6-5 and J is TRBJ2-4, with D perhaps matching TRBD1 (5 bases). The germline V and J ends were trimmed by 4 bases and 1 base, with 11 bases remaining between them. The germline CDR1 and CDR2 sequences are MNHEY and SVGAGI. This CDR3 has 15 residues. The CDR3 is CASSSAGNAKNIQYF. For the CDR3, the DNA is TGTGCCAGCAGTTCGGCAGGGAACGCCAAAAACATTCAGTACTTC.

This clone turned up a few times. The chain joins TRBV11-2 to TRBJ2-3, with 11 bases identical to TRBD2. Losses at the gene ends were 3 bases for V and 8 bases for J; bases not matched to a gene: 4. This CDR3 contains 14 residues. The germline V gene has CDR1 SGHAT and CDR2 FQNNGV. The DNA of the CDR3 is TGTGCCAGCAGCTTTAGCGGGGGGGCGGCTACGCAGTATTTT. Its translation: CASSFSGGAATQYF.

This clone was detected only a few times. This sequence joins TRBV10-3 and TRBJ1-6, with D tentatively TRBD1 (6 bases). CDR1 and CDR2 (germline): ENHRY, SYGVKD. V was trimmed by 5 bases and J by 8 bases, leaving 16 bases between them. There are 15 residues in the CDR3. As DNA, the CDR3 is TGTGCCATCAGTAGCTTGGGGGGCTCGGATTCACCCCTCCACTTT. Its protein is CAISSLGGSDSPLHF.

The chain joins TRBV5-4 to TRBJ2-3, with a tentative D call TRBD1 (5 bases). This CDR3 contains 13 residues. Trimming took off 4 bases at V and 5 bases at J, with 11 bases between the two ends. Germline V CDR1 and CDR2: SGHNT, YYREEE (reference sequence). The CDR3 reads CASSQETGDTQYF. The CDR3 DNA sequence: TGTGCCAGCAGCCAGGAAACAGGAGATACGCAGTATTTT.

In this sample, this clone turned up a few times. The rearrangement joins TRBV15 to TRBJ1-2; D call uncertain. There are 15 residues in the CDR3. V was cut by 4 bases and J by 3 bases, with 15 bases left in between. Per the germline V gene, CDR1 is LNHNV and CDR2 is YYDKDF (reference sequence). The chain's CDR3 is CATSIPDPEDYGYTF. The CDR3 nucleotides are TGTGCCACCAGCATACCCGATCCCGAGGACTATGGCTACACCTTC.

This clone was found a few times. The chain uses TRBV7-2 and TRBJ1-1, with D perhaps TRBD1 (5 bases). The V gene lost 5 bases and the J gene lost 4 bases, with 11 bases spanning the gap. Per the germline V gene, CDR1 is SGHTA and CDR2 is FQGNSA. This CDR3 has 13 residues. The CDR3 DNA reads TGTGCCAGCAGCCCATGGGACGGCACTGAAGCTTTCTTT. Its protein product is CASSPWDGTEAFF. Complete variable domain (other parts from reference TRBV7-2 and TRBJ1-1): GAGVSQSPSNKVTEKGKDVELRCDPISGHTALYWYRQSLGQGLEFLIYFQGNSAPDKSGLPSDRFSAERTGGSVSTLTIQRTQQEDSAVYLCASSPWDGTEAFFGQGTRLTVV.